This T cell receptor beta chain originates from a study of blood T cell repertoires in COVID-19. Across the study: Samples representing acute and convalescent COVID-19 were sourced from the United States, Italy and Spain. Sources were T cells, B-cell-depleted T cells, or PBMCs; the material itself was cDNA or gDNA.

Only in-frame clones appear in the TCRdb table, and some are missing; sequencing was by immunoSEQ multiplex PCR. The sample records about 140,000 clones, roughly 89% being singletons. The sequence came from a middle-aged woman with acute or convalescent COVID-19. Source material: peripheral blood.

CDR3 loop: CASKQAGQETQYF. The CDR3 region has the DNA TGTGCCAGCAAGCAAGCGGGACAAGAGACCCAGTACTTC. This chain joins TRBV11-3 and TRBJ2-5; 7 bases line up with TRBD2. The CDR3 runs 13 residues. CDR1 and CDR2 from the germline V gene are SGHNT and YENEEA. With V trimmed by 7 bases and J by 2 bases, 4 bases remained unmatched.